The 20 T cell receptor beta chains presented below share a single source sample, sequenced in a study of T cell responses to AZD1222 COVID-19 vaccine. Assay used: immunoSEQ multiplex PCR; TCRdb lists only in-frame clones, some missing. The table has 100,000 or so clones, around nine tenths seen once. The sequencing here drew on peripheral blood, taken on day 0 of AZD1222 vaccination. The receptors were gathered from an adult in good health.

A word on this clone: The identical CDR3 is also encoded by other nucleotide sequences in the sample. V and J are TRBV9 and TRBJ2-2, with no clear D. In germline, CDR1 is SGDLS, CDR2 YYNGEE. Trimming left V 0 bases short and J 3 bases short, with 6 bases between. The CDR3 sequence is 14 residues long. The CDR3 bases are TGTGCCAGCAGCGTAGTTGGAGACACCGGGGAGCTGTTTTTT. It translates to CASSVVGDTGELFF.

V gene TRBV30 combines with J gene TRBJ1-4; 7 positions match TRBD1. CDR1 and CDR2 (germline): GTSNPN, SVGIG (reference sequence). After removal of 2 bases from V and 4 bases from J, the junction contained 4 bases not matched to a gene. The CDR3 loop spans 14 amino acids. The CDR3 sequence: CAWSLGQINEKLFF. The CDR3 nucleotides read TGTGCCTGGAGTTTGGGACAGATTAATGAAAAACTGTTTTTT.

V usage is TRBV9 and J usage is TRBJ2-1; TRBD2 aligns across 10 bases. CDR3 length equals 16 residues. Germline V CDR1 and CDR2: SGDLS, YYNGEE. Trimming removed 0 bases from V and 7 bases from J; junction bases left unmatched: 7. CDR3: CASSVGTAGGRNEQFF. CDR3 nucleotides: TGTGCCAGCAGCGTAGGAACAGCGGGGGGGCGAAATGAGCAGTTCTTC.

To note about this clone: Other DNA sequences within the sample encode an identical CDR3. The CDR3 bases are TGTGCCAGCAGTTACCTCAATGAGCAGTTCTTC. This gives the protein CASSYLNEQFF. The chain carries TRBV6-2 or TRBV6-3 and TRBJ2-1; D unresolved. Trimming left V 2 bases short and J 6 bases short, with 2 bases between. The CDR3 is 11 amino acids. Germline CDR1 MNHEY, CDR2 SVGEGT.

V is TRBV6-5 and J is TRBJ2-5, with TRBD2 identical over 8 bases. The length of the CDR3 is 13 residues. With V trimmed by 5 bases and J by 2 bases, 1 base remained unmatched. Germline CDR1 reads MNHEY; CDR2 reads SVGAGI. CDR3 bases: TGTGCCAGCAGTCGGGGGGGGCAAGAGACCCAGTACTTC. It yields the protein CASSRGGQETQYF.

V usage is TRBV10-3 and J usage is TRBJ1-1, with a tentative D call TRBD1 (5 bases). The ends were cut back, 2 bases at V and 0 bases at J, with 7 bases in the middle. The germline gives CDR1 ENHRY, CDR2 SYGVKD. CDR3 length: 14 amino acids. The CDR3 DNA follows: TGTGCCATCAGTGAGACAGGCATGAACACTGAAGCTTTCTTT. Translation gives CAISETGMNTEAFF.

The chain has TRBV19 and TRBJ2-1, with 12 bases lining up with TRBD2. Germline CDR1 and CDR2: LNHDA and SQIVND (reference sequence). With V trimmed by 5 bases and J by 9 bases, 5 bases remained unmatched. The CDR3 runs to 14 residues. CDR3 coding DNA: TGTGCCAGTAGTCGGGCTAGCGGGGGGGGTGAGCAGTTCTTC. It specifies CASSRASGGGEQFF. Supplemented by reference TRBV19 and TRBJ2-1, the full variable domain reads DGGITQSPKYLFRKEGQNVTLSCEQNLNHDAMYWYRQDPGQGLRLIYYSQIVNDFQKGDIAEGYSVSREKKESFPLTVTSAQKNPTAFYLCASSRASGGGEQFFGPGTRLTVL.

V is TRBV18 and J is TRBJ1-2; 8 bases match TRBD1. Trimming took 2 bases from V and 6 from J; bases not matched to a gene: 5. CDR3 length equals 14 residues. The germline gives CDR1 KGHSH, CDR2 LQKENI. The CDR3 sequence is CASSPEDRDNGYTF. For the CDR3, the DNA is TGTGCCAGCTCACCAGAGGACAGGGACAATGGCTACACCTTC.

The rearrangement uses TRBV4-1 and TRBJ2-3; 8 nucleotides line up with TRBD2. The junction had 0 bases not matched to a gene; V was cut back by 4 bases and J by 0 bases. The germline V gene has CDR1 MGHRA and CDR2 YSYEKL. This CDR3 is 14 amino acids long. The CDR3 region is CASSLAGSTDTQYF. CDR3 DNA: TGCGCCAGCAGCCTAGCGGGGAGCACAGATACGCAGTATTTT.

This clone has only one observation. V gene TRBV28 combines with J gene TRBJ1-5; TRBD1 matches at 7 bases. The germline gives CDR1 MDHEN, CDR2 SYDVKM. This CDR3 is 15 amino acids long. V trimming: 7 bases; J trimming: 1 base; junction bases outside the gene matches: 7. Written as DNA, the CDR3 is TGTGCCAGCACCCCACAGGGGACAAGCAATCAGCCCCAGCATTTT. Amino acids: CASTPQGTSNQPQHF. The full variable domain, in which reference TRBV28 and TRBJ1-5 provide the parts outside the CDR3, is DVKVTQSSRYLVKRTGEKVFLECVQDMDHENMFWYRQDPGLGLRLIYFSYDVKMKEKGDIPEGYSVSREKKERFSLILESASTNQTSMYLCASTPQGTSNQPQHFGDGTRLSIL.

The rearrangement uses TRBV18 and TRBJ2-1, with TRBD1 matching 10 bases. The trim removed 3 bases at V and 3 bases at J, leaving 2 bases unmatched. The germline CDR1 and CDR2 sequences are KGHSH and LQKENI. The CDR3 consists of 15 residues. The CDR3 loop is CASSPGQGFYNEQFF. As DNA, the CDR3 is TGTGCCAGCTCACCGGGACAGGGGTTCTACAATGAGCAGTTCTTC.

The V and J genes are TRBV20-1 and TRBJ1-2; D gene unclear. Germline CDR1 DFQATT, CDR2 SNEGSKA (reference sequence). The CDR3 length is 11 residues. The CDR3 region is CSSFVGAGYTF. The DNA for the CDR3 is TGCAGCTCCTTCGTCGGCGCTGGCTACACCTTC.

This chain connects TRBV6-1 to TRBJ2-1, with TRBD2 identical over 11 bases. Germline CDR1 and CDR2: MNHNS and SASEGT. The J segment lost 3 bases and the V segment lost 4 bases, leaving 5 bases of the junction unmatched. This CDR3 comprises 16 residues. CDR3 amino acids: CASSAWGLAVYNEQFF. The CDR3 region has the DNA TGTGCCAGCAGTGCATGGGGACTAGCGGTCTACAATGAGCAGTTCTTC.

The chain joins TRBV28 to TRBJ1-2; weak D call: TRBD1 (5 bases). Germline V gene sequence: CDR1 MDHEN, CDR2 SYDVKM. This CDR3 contains 13 residues. With 6 bases removed from V and 7 bases from J, the gap between germline ends came to 15 bases. In DNA, the CDR3 is TGTGCCAGCAGGGGGCAGACAGCCTCTGGCTACACCTTC. The encoded protein is CASRGQTASGYTF.

The V call is TRBV25-1, the J call TRBJ1-4, with 8 bases aligning to TRBD1. Germline V lookup: CDR1 MGHDK, CDR2 SYGVNS. The CDR3 spans 16 residues. Losses at the gene ends were 1 base for V and 5 bases for J; bases not matched to a gene: 6. The chain's CDR3 is CASSEFQGAVNEKLFF. The CDR3 DNA reads TGTGCCAGCAGTGAATTCCAGGGGGCTGTGAATGAAAAACTGTTTTTT.

The V call is TRBV15, the J call TRBJ1-1; D call uncertain. Germline values: CDR1 LNHNV, CDR2 YYDKDF (reference sequence). V was pared by 2 bases and J by 8 bases, with 18 bases between. The CDR3 loop spans 15 amino acids. Here the CDR3 reads CATSRQKPPGTEAFF. As DNA, the CDR3 is TGTGCCACCAGCAGACAAAAACCTCCGGGTACCGAAGCTTTCTTT.

This clone was counted only a few times. V gene TRBV10-1 combines with J gene TRBJ2-3, with D perhaps matching TRBD1 (5 bases). The CDR3 consists of 19 residues. V gave up 0 bases and J gave up 1 base, with 20 bases separating them. Germline V lookup: CDR1 WNHNN, CDR2 SYGVQD (reference sequence). In nucleotides, the CDR3 is TGCGCCAGCAGTGAGTCCATCAGTCCAGGGATAACTCGCACAGATACGCAGTATTTT. Residues: CASSESISPGITRTDTQYF.

The J gene is TRBJ2-1, the V gene TRBV19; D uncertain. This CDR3 contains 14 residues. The germline V gene has CDR1 LNHDA and CDR2 SQIVND (reference sequence). V dropped 5 bases and J dropped 7 bases, with 15 bases sitting between them. CDR3 in DNA: TGTGCCAGTAGTGCATTCGGAAGGGATAATGAGCAGTTCTTC. Protein: CASSAFGRDNEQFF.

This chain joins TRBV5-1 and TRBJ1-1, with D perhaps TRBD1 (5 bases). Germline V gene lookup returns CDR1 SGHRS and CDR2 YFSETQ. This CDR3 spans 15 amino acids. V lost 7 bases, J lost 0 bases, and 16 bases lay in between. CDR3 sequence: CASSEWGGMNTEAFF. The CDR3 DNA reads as TGCGCCAGCTCCGAATGGGGGGGAATGAACACTGAAGCTTTCTTT.

This clone has more than one count but fewer than ten. The chain combines TRBV5-1 with TRBJ2-7, with 11 positions matching TRBD1. The V gene end was trimmed by 4 bases and the J gene end by 5 bases; junction bases not matched to a gene: 8. CDR1 SGHRS and CDR2 YFSETQ come from the germline V gene. This CDR3 region has 15 residues. The CDR3 sequence: CASSPGQGALHEQYF. The CDR3 DNA reads TGCGCCAGCAGCCCCGGACAGGGGGCCTTGCACGAGCAGTACTTC.